A selection of T cell receptor beta chains follows, all from one sample in a study of T cells in Graves' hyperthyroidism and ophthalmopathy. TCRdb processed the multiplex PCR reads anew with MiXCR; each CDR3 protein has one entry. The repertoire holds 800,000 or so distinct CDR3 sequences, with roughly 40% as singletons. Input material: blood. The receptors shown here come from a man aged 18 to 35 with Graves' hyperthyroidism. Each CDR3 is given with its conserved first and last residue. D genes are given only for firm matches. Rows give clone size only sometimes, using once, few, many, or a class for an expanded clone.

cdr3_aa	cdr3_nt	v_call	j_call	clone_size	d_call
CASSLYPGQLNEKLFF	TGCGCCAGCAGCCTGTACCCGGGACAGTTAAATGAAAAACTGTTTTTT	TRBV5-1	TRBJ1-4	-	TRBD1
CASSQSSGRKYEQYF	TGTGCCAGCAGCCAGAGTAGCGGGAGGAAGTACGAGCAGTACTTC	TRBV14	TRBJ2-7	-	TRBD2
CASSEDCCNQPQHF	TGTGCCAGCAGCGAAGACTGTTGCAATCAGCCCCAGCATTTT	TRBV9	TRBJ1-5	many	-
CSVEGSGGVHEQYF	TGCAGCGTTGAAGGGAGTGGAGGAGTCCACGAGCAGTACTTC	TRBV29-1	TRBJ2-7	many	-
CASSRQGNQPQYF	TGTGCCAGCAGCCGACAGGGCAATCAGCCCCAGTACTTC	TRBV12-3/TRBV12-4	TRBJ2-5	once	TRBD1
CASGTGTPYEQYF	TGTGCCAGCGGGACTGGGACGCCCTACGAGCAGTACTTT	TRBV6-5	TRBJ2-7	-	-
CASSQGGPGQPQHF	TGTGCCAGCAGCCAGGGAGGCCCGGGGCAGCCCCAGCATTTT	TRBV9	TRBJ1-5	few	-
CASSLKGTGELFF	TGTGCCAGCAGCCTCAAGGGCACCGGGGAGCTGTTTTTT	TRBV5-4	TRBJ2-2	many	-
CATTRTSDYEQYF	TGTGCCACCACACGGACTAGCGACTACGAGCAGTACTTC	TRBV10-3	TRBJ2-7	many	TRBD2
CASSWVPNTEAFF	TGCGCCAGCAGCTGGGTTCCGAACACTGAAGCTTTCTTT	TRBV5-1	TRBJ1-1	once	-
CASSPEDASNTGELFF	TGTGCCAGTAGTCCTGAGGACGCTTCGAACACCGGGGAGCTGTTTTTT	TRBV19	TRBJ2-2	few	-
CASSVNLSNQPQHF	TGTGCCAGCAGTGTTAACCTTAGCAATCAGCCCCAGCATTTT	TRBV2	TRBJ1-5	-	-
CASSQEPTGGNGYTF	TGCGCCAGCAGCCAAGAGCCGACAGGGGGCAATGGCTACACCTTC	TRBV7-8	TRBJ1-2	-	TRBD1
CASSETGGYYGYTF	TGTGCCAGCAGCGAGACAGGGGGCTACTATGGCTACACCTTC	TRBV7-9	TRBJ1-2	many	TRBD1
CASSQDSGAQETQYF	TGTGCCAGCAGCCAAGATTCCGGGGCCCAAGAGACCCAGTACTTC	TRBV4-2	TRBJ2-5	few	-
CASSLELAKTQYF	TGTGCCAGTAGCTTAGAGCTAGCGAAGACCCAGTACTTC	TRBV19	TRBJ2-5	-	-
CASSNVWGSPLHF	TGTGCCAGCAGCAATGTTTGGGGGTCACCCCTCCACTTT	TRBV6-5	TRBJ1-6	many	-
CASSLAPGKVWAFF	TGTGCCAGCAGCTTAGCCCCAGGGAAGGTCTGGGCTTTCTTT	TRBV7-8	TRBJ1-1	many	-
CASSLDGEEKLFF	TGCGCCAGCAGCTTGGATGGGGAGGAAAAACTGTTTTTT	TRBV5-1	TRBJ1-4	-	-
CASSRWIAPFRDEQYF	TGCGCCAGCAGCCGGTGGATCGCCCCTTTTCGGGACGAGCAGTACTTC	TRBV4-1	TRBJ2-7	-	-
CATGGQNYGYTF	TGTGCCACCGGGGGGCAGAACTATGGCTACACCTTC	TRBV15	TRBJ1-2	-	-
CASSHEQNTGELFF	TGTGCCAGCAGCCATGAACAAAACACCGGGGAGCTGTTTTTT	TRBV7-2	TRBJ2-2	-	-
CASSLEEGHEQYF	TGTGCCAGCAGCTTAGAGGAGGGCCACGAGCAGTACTTC	TRBV7-2	TRBJ2-7	-	-
CAISSPGTGDSNQPQHF	TGTGCCATCAGTTCGCCCGGGACAGGGGATAGCAATCAGCCCCAGCATTTT	TRBV10-3	TRBJ1-5	-	TRBD1
CASSVVQGSEQYF	TGTGCCAGCAGCGTAGTCCAGGGCTCCGAGCAGTACTTC	TRBV9	TRBJ2-7	many	-
CASRSGTGTGNTIYF	TGTGCCAGCAGATCAGGGACAGGGACTGGAAACACCATATATTTT	TRBV6-5	TRBJ1-3	few	TRBD1